One sample yielded the 5 T cell receptor beta chains listed below, sequenced in a study of neurological immune-mediated disorders (dated by TCRdb to the late 2010s). The receptor library was made with 5' RACE. TCRdb lists the instrument as Illumina HiSeq 2500. Using fastp trimming at Q25 and MiXCR clonotype assembly, TCRdb reanalyzed the public sequencing data and kept in-frame beta chains. A single entry per CDR3 protein holds the most common genes and DNA from its merged rows. Across this sample there are about 95,000 distinct CDR3 sequences, with around 3.3% seen only once. 5% to 7.5% of the sample is taken by the ten largest. Sequences were obtained from PBMCs. The receptor set was obtained from a woman aged 18-29 years with multiple sclerosis.

This clonotype was observed at least ten times. Written as DNA, the CDR3 is TGTGCCAGCAGCTTAGGCTTGGATCAGCCCCAGCATTTT. Translation: CASSLGLDQPQHF. The chain links TRBV7-9 to TRBJ1-5; D remains ambiguous. Germline-derived CDR1 and CDR2 are SEHNR and FQNEAQ (reference sequence). This CDR3 has 13 residues. V was cut by 1 base and J by 5 bases, with 6 bases left in between.

Ten or more counts support this clonotype. The chain carries TRBV20-1 and TRBJ2-1; possible D gene TRBD1, 5 bases. The CDR3 extends over 14 amino acids. Between the trimmed V and J ends, which lost 1 base and 4 bases, there was a span of 11 bases. Germline V gene data show CDR1 as DFQATT and CDR2 as SNEGSKA (reference sequence). The CDR3 reads CSARGTFDYNEQFF. The CDR3 DNA sequence: TGCAGTGCTAGAGGGACATTTGATTACAATGAGCAGTTCTTC.

This clonotype was observed many times. The rearrangement joins TRBV12-3 or TRBV12-4 to TRBJ1-4, with D perhaps TRBD1 (6 bases). Between the trimmed V and J ends, which lost 3 bases and 7 bases, there was a span of 15 bases. CDR3 length: 15 amino acids. CDR3 DNA sequence: TGTGCCAGCAGTTTTGGGCCGGACAGCCCTGAAAAACTGTTTTTT. Protein product: CASSFGPDSPEKLFF.

About this clonotype: The junction shows a germline mismatch at one end, possibly a read error. The chain is built from TRBV10-3 and TRBJ1-5, with D hard to call. The length of the CDR3 is 14 residues. Germline V gives CDR1 ENHRY, CDR2 SYGVKD. CDR3 residues: CAIRGSDGNQHQHF. The CDR3 coding sequence is TGTGCCATCAGGGGGTCCGACGGCAATCAGCACCAGCATTTT.

In the case of this clonotype: This may come from a read error, since a much larger clone is one base off. The chain combines TRBV27 with TRBJ1-2; 7 bases fit TRBD1. CDR3 length: 15 amino acids. From germline, CDR1 is MNHEY and CDR2 SMNVEV (reference sequence). With V trimmed by 5 bases and J by 5 bases, 11 bases remained unmatched. CDR3 protein: CASSHGTAKLYGYTF. CDR3 DNA: TGTGCCAGCAGTCACGGGACAGCAAAACTTTATGGCTACACCTTC.